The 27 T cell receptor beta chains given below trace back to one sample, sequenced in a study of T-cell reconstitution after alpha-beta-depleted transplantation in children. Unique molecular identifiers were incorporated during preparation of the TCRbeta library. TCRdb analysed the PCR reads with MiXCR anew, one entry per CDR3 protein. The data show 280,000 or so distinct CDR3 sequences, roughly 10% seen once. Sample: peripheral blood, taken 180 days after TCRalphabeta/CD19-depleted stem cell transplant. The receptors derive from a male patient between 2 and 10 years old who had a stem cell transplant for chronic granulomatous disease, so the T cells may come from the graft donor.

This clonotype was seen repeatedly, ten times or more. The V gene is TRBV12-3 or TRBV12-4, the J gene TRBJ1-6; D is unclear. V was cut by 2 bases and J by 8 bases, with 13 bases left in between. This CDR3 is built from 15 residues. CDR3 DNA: TGTGCCAGCAGTTTAAGTCTGGACCCGGATTCACCCCTCCACTTT. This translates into CASSLSLDPDSPLHF.

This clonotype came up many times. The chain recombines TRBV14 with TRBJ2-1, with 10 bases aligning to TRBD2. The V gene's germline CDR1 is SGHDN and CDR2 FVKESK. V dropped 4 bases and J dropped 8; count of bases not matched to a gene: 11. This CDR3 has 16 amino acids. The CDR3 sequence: CASSPLGLARRDEQFF. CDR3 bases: TGTGCCAGCAGCCCATTGGGACTAGCGCGACGGGATGAGCAGTTCTTC.

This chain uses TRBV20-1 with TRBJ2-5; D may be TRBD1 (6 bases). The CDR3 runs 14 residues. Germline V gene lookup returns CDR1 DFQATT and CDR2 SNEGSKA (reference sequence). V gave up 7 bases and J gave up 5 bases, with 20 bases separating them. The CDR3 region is CSVSKGGEKETQYF. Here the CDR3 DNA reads TGCAGTGTCTCAAAAGGGGGAGAAAAGGAGACCCAGTACTTC.

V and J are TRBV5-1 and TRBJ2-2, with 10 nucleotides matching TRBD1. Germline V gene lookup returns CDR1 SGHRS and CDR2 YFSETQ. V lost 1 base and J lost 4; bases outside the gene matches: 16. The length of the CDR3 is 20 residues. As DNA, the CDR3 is TGCGCCAGCAGCTTGCTTTTGTTGTGCCGGGACAGGGGATTCACCGGGGAGCTGTTTTTT. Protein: CASSLLLLCRDRGFTGELFF.

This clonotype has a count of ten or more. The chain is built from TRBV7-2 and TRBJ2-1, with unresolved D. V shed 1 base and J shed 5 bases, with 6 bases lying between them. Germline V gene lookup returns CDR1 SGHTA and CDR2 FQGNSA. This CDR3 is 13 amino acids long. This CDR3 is CASSLGRHNEQFF. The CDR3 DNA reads TGTGCCAGCAGCTTAGGTCGCCACAATGAGCAGTTCTTC.

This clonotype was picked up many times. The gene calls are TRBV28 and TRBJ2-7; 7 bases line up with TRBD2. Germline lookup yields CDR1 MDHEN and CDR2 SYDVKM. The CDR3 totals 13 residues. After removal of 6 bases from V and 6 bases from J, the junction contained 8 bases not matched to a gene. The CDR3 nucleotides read TGTGCCAGCAGAGGACTAGGACGGACCGAGCAGTACTTC. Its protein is CASRGLGRTEQYF.

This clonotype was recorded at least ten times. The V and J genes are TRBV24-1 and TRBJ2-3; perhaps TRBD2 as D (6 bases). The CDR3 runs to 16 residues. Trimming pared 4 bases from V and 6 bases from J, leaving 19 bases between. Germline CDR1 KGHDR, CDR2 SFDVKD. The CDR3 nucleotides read TGTGCCACCAGTGACCGGGGGACTTCCGATCGTGATACGCAGTATTTT. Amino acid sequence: CATSDRGTSDRDTQYF.

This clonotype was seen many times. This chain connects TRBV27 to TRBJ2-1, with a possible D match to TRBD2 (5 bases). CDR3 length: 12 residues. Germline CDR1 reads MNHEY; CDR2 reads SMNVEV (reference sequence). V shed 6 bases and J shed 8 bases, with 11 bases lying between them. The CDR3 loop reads CASRPRGYEQFF. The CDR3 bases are TGTGCCAGCAGACCTAGAGGGTATGAGCAGTTCTTC.

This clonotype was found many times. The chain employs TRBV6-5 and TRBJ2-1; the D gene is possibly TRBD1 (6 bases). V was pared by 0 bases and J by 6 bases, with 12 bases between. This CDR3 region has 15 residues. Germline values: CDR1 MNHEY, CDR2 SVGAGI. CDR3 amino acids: CASSYSAGVVNEQFF. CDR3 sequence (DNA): TGTGCCAGCAGTTACTCGGCAGGGGTCGTCAATGAGCAGTTCTTC.

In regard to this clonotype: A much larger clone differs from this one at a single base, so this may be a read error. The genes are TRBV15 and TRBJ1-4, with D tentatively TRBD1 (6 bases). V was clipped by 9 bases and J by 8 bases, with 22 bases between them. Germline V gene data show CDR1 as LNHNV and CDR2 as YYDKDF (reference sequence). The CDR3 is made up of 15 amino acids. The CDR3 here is CATTTPGGAKEKLFF. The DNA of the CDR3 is TGTGCCACTACCACCCCGGGGGGCGCGAAAGAAAAACTGTTTTTT.

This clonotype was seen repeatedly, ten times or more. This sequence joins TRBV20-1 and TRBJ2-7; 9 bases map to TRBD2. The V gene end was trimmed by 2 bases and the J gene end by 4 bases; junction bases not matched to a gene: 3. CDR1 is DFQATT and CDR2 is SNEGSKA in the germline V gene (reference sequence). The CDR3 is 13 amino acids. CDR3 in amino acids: CSARISGGYEQYF. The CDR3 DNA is TGCAGTGCTAGAATTAGCGGGGGATACGAGCAGTACTTC.

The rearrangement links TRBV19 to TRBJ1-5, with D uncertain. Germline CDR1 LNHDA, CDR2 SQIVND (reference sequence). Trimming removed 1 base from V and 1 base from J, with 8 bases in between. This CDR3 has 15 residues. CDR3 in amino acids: CASSIVGGSNQPQHF. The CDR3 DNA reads TGTGCCAGTAGTATAGTCGGCGGGAGCAATCAGCCCCAGCATTTT.

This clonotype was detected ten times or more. CDR3 region: CASSGWDRGSASGANVLTF. CDR3 DNA: TGCGCCAGCAGCGGTTGGGACAGGGGATCAGCCTCTGGGGCCAACGTCCTGACTTTC. V gene TRBV5-1 combines with J gene TRBJ2-6; 10 bases match TRBD1. This CDR3 comprises 19 residues. V was clipped by 4 bases and J by 0 bases; unmatched bases: 10. Germline V gives CDR1 SGHRS, CDR2 YFSETQ. Complete variable domain (other parts from reference TRBV5-1 and TRBJ2-6): KAGVTQTPRYLIKTRGQQVTLSCSPISGHRSVSWYQQTPGQGLQFLFEYFSETQRNKGNFPGRFSGRQFSNSRSEMNVSTLELGDSALYLCASSGWDRGSASGANVLTFGAGSRLTVL.

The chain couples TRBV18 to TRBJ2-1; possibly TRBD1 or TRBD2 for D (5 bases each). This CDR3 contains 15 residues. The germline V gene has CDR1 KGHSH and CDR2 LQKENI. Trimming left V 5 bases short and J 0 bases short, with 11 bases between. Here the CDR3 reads CASSAGTRSYNEQFF. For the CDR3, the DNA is TGTGCCAGCTCAGCTGGGACGCGCTCCTACAATGAGCAGTTCTTC.

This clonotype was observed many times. CDR3 loop: CASSKTGGYEQYF. The CDR3 DNA is TGTGCCAGCAGCAAGACAGGGGGTTACGAGCAGTACTTC. J is TRBJ2-7 and V is TRBV7-3; 9 bases agree with TRBD1. Trimming removed 5 bases from V and 4 bases from J; junction bases left unmatched: 3. Germline CDR1 and CDR2: SGHTA and FQGTGA. CDR3 length: 13 residues.

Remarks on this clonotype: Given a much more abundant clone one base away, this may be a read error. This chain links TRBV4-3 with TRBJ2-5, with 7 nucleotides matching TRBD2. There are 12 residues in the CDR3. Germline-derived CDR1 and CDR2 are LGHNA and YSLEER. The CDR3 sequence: CAFRGEKGTQYF. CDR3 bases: TGCGCATTCCGGGGGGAGAAGGGGACCCAGTACTTC.

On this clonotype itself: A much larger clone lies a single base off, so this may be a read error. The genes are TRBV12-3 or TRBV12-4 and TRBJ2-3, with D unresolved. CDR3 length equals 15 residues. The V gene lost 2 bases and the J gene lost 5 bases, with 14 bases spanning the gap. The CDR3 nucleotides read TGTGCCAGCAGTTTATTCTGGGAATTCATAGATACGCAGTATTTT. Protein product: CASSLFWEFIDTQYF.

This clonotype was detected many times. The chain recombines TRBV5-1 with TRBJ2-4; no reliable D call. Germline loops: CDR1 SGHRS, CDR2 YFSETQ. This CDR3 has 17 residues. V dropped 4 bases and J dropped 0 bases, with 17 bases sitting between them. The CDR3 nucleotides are TGCGCCAGCAGCCGAAGTAGGGCAATCCTAGCCAAAAACATTCAGTACTTC. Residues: CASSRSRAILAKNIQYF.

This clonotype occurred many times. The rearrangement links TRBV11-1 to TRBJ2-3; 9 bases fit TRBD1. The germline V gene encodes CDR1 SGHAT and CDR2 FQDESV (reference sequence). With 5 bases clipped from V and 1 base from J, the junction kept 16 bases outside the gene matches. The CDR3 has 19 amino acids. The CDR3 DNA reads TGTGCCAGCAGCCTCCCGGGACAGGGCAGATTGGGCGGCACAGATACGCAGTATTTT. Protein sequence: CASSLPGQGRLGGTDTQYF.

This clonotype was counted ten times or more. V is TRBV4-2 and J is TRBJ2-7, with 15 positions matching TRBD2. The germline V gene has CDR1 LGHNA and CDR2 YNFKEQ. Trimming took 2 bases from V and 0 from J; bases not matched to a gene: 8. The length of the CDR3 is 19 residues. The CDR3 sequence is CASSQWGLAGGPSSYEQYF. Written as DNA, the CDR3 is TGTGCCAGCAGCCAATGGGGACTAGCGGGAGGTCCAAGCTCCTACGAGCAGTACTTC.

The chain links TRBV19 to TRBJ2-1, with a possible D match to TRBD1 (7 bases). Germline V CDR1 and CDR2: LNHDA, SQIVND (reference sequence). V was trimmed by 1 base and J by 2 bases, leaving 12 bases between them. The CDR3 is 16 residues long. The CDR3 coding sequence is TGTGCCAGTAGTATAGGCAGGGGGGCAACCTACAATGAGCAGTTCTTC. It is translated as CASSIGRGATYNEQFF. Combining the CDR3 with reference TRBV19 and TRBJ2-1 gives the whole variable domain DGGITQSPKYLFRKEGQNVTLSCEQNLNHDAMYWYRQDPGQGLRLIYYSQIVNDFQKGDIAEGYSVSREKKESFPLTVTSAQKNPTAFYLCASSIGRGATYNEQFFGPGTRLTVL.

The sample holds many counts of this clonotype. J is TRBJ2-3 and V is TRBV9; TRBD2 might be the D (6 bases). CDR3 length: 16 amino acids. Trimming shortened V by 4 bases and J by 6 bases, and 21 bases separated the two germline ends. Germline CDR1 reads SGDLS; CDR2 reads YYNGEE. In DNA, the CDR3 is TGTGCCAGCAGCCCCCGAGGAGGCGGGGCTGTTGATACGCAGTATTTT. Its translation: CASSPRGGGAVDTQYF.

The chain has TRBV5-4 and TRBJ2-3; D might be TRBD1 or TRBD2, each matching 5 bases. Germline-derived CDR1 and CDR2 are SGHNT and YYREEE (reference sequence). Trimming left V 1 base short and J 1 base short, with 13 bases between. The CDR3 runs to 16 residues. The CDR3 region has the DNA TGTGCCAGCAGCTTGAGTGGGGGAAGGGGCACAGATACGCAGTATTTT. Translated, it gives CASSLSGGRGTDTQYF.

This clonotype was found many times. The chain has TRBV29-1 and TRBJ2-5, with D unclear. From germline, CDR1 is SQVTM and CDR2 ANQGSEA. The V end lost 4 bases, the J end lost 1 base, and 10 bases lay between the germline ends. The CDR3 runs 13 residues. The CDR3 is CSVGRLLQETQYF. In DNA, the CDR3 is TGCAGCGTTGGACGGCTACTCCAAGAGACCCAGTACTTC.

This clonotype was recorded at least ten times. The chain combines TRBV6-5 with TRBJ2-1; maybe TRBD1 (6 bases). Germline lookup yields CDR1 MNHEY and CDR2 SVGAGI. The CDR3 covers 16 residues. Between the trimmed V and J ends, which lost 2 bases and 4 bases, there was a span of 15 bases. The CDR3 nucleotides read TGTGCCAGCAGTTACATTGGACAGCTCCCTTACAATGAGCAGTTCTTC. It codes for CASSYIGQLPYNEQFF.

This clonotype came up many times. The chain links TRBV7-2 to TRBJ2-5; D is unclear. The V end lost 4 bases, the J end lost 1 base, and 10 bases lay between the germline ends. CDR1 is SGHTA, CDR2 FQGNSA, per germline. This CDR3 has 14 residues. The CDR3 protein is CASSSQRRQETQYF. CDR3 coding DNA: TGTGCCAGCAGCTCCCAACGGCGCCAAGAGACCCAGTACTTC.

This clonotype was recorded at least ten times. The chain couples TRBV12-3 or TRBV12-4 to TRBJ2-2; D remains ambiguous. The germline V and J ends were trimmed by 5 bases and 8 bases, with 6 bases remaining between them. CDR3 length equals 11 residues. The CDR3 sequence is CASSGPGELFF. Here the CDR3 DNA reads TGTGCCAGCAGTGGGCCAGGGGAGCTGTTTTTT.